This is a list of T cell receptor beta chains from one sample in a study of blood T cell repertoires in COVID-19. Some clones are missing from TCRdb's copy, which holds only in-frame ones; the method was immunoSEQ multiplex PCR. The table has more than 300,000 clones, 70% to 90% seen once. Material for sequencing was PBMCs or T cells enriched from blood (not recorded which). These receptors originate from a woman in her 30s who had recovered from COVID-19. Both conserved end residues are part of each CDR3. D genes are given only for firm matches. A clone size is listed for some rows: how often the clone was seen (once, few, many), or a class if it is expanded.

size,length,J,D,V,DNA,CDR3
.,15,TRBJ2-1,TRBD2,TRBV11-2,TGTGCCAGCAGCTTAGTCGGGGGGTCCTACAATGAGCAGTTCTTC,CASSLVGGSYNEQFF
.,14,TRBJ2-3,.,TRBV9,TGTGCCAGCAGCGTAGACCAGTACACAGATACGCAGTATTTT,CASSVDQYTDTQYF
.,14,TRBJ1-1,.,TRBV19,TGTGCCAGTAGTATAAACGGGGGGCGGACTGAAGCTTTCTTT,CASSINGGRTEAFF
.,14,TRBJ2-1,.,TRBV5-1,TGCGCCAGCAGCCAACCAGGGTCCTACAATGAGCAGTTCTTC,CASSQPGSYNEQFF
.,17,TRBJ2-3,TRBD2,TRBV2,TGTGCCAGCAGTGACCCCTTGGGGCTAGCGGGCACAGATACGCAGTATTTT,CASSDPLGLAGTDTQYF
.,13,TRBJ2-4,.,TRBV6-5,TGTGCCTGCCGGCGGGATAACAGGGGAGGCCAGTACTTC,CACRRDNRGGQYF
once,17,TRBJ2-3,TRBD2,TRBV19,TGTGCCAGTAGTAAAGACCCCGCGGGGGTAGGGCTTGTTGGGCAGTATTTT,CASSKDPAGVGLVGQYF
.,15,TRBJ2-7,.,TRBV2,TGTGCCAGCAGGACGAGATTTGACAACTCCTACGAGCAGTACTTC,CASRTRFDNSYEQYF
once,16,TRBJ2-2,TRBD2,TRBV30,TGTGCCTGGAGTGCCGCGGCTAGCGGGCCCACCGGGGAGCTGTTTTTT,CAWSAAASGPTGELFF
.,15,TRBJ1-6,TRBD1,TRBV10-3,TGTGCCATCAGTGATCCGGGACAGGGTAATTCACCCCTCCACTTT,CAISDPGQGNSPLHF
few,14,TRBJ2-7,TRBD1,TRBV30,TGTGCCTGGAGGGTGACAGGGGAATCCTACGAGCAGTACTTC,CAWRVTGESYEQYF
few,15,TRBJ1-5,TRBD1,TRBV6-5,TGTGCCAGCAGTCCCCACGGGACAGTCGGTCAGCCCCAGCATTTT,CASSPHGTVGQPQHF
.,14,TRBJ1-4,TRBD1,TRBV18,TGTGCCAGCTCACGACAGGGAACTAATGAAAAACTGTTTTTT,CASSRQGTNEKLFF
few,16,TRBJ1-1,.,TRBV18,TGTGCCAGCTCTCTAGAGCGGGGATTCGGGAACACTGAAGCTTTCTTT,CASSLERGFGNTEAFF
once,14,TRBJ1-4,TRBD1,TRBV30,TGTGCCTGGAGTGCCGGGACAGGGTCTGAAAAACTGTTTTTT,CAWSAGTGSEKLFF
.,16,TRBJ1-2,.,TRBV7-9,TGTGCCAGCAGCCCGCGGACGGGGTCAGGCCATGATTGCTACACCTTC,CASSPRTGSGHDCYTF
.,15,TRBJ1-4,TRBD1,TRBV5-8,TGTGCCAGCAGCCCCCACAGGGGGACTAATGAAAAACTGTTTTTT,CASSPHRGTNEKLFF
.,15,TRBJ1-2,.,TRBV6-2/TRBV6-3,TGTGCCAGCAGTTACTCGACAGAGAGAACCTATGGCTACACCTTC,CASSYSTERTYGYTF
.,13,TRBJ2-7,.,TRBV30,TGTGCCTGGAACAGGGAGAAGCGCCGCGAGCAGTACTTC,CAWNREKRREQYF
.,13,TRBJ1-4,.,TRBV19,TGTGCCAGTAGTGACACCCTCGATGAAAAACTGTTTTTT,CASSDTLDEKLFF
.,12,TRBJ1-2,.,TRBV29-1,TGCAGCGTTGACCAGGATAACTATGGCTACACCTTC,CSVDQDNYGYTF
.,14,TRBJ1-4,TRBD1,TRBV10-3,TGTGCCATCAGGGAAGACAGGGGTGGGGAAAAACTGTTTTTT,CAIREDRGGEKLFF
.,16,TRBJ2-3,.,TRBV9,TGTGCCAGCAGCGTGGAGGGACAGCCTAGCACAGATACGCAGTATTTT,CASSVEGQPSTDTQYF
.,17,TRBJ2-1,TRBD2,TRBV19,TGTGCCAGTAGTAAGAATGTCGGGACTAGCTACGGCAATGAGCAGTTCTTC,CASSKNVGTSYGNEQFF
.,16,TRBJ1-1,TRBD1,TRBV9,TGTGCCAGCAGCGCACGCGGGACAGATGTGAACACTGAAGCTTTCTTT,CASSARGTDVNTEAFF
once,15,TRBJ2-3,TRBD2,TRBV5-1,TGCGCCAGCGCCGGGACTAGCGGGCTCACAGATACGCAGTATTTT,CASAGTSGLTDTQYF
.,14,TRBJ1-2,.,TRBV29-1,TGCAGCGTCAAAGAGCCGACAGATAACTATGGCTACACCTTC,CSVKEPTDNYGYTF
.,12,TRBJ1-2,.,TRBV12-3/TRBV12-4,TGTGCCAGCAGTCTCAAGAGCTATGGCTACACCTTC,CASSLKSYGYTF